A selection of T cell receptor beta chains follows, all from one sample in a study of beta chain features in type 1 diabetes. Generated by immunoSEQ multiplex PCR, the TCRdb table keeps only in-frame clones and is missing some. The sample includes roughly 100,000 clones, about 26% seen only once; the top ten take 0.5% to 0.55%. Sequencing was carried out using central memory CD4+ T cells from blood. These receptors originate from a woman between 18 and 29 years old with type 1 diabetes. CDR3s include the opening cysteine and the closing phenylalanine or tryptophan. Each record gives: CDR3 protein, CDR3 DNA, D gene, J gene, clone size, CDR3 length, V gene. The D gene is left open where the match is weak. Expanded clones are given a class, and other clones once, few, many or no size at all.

cdr3_aa: CASSIGTGASGANVLTF; cdr3_nt: TGTGCCAGTAGTATAGGTACAGGGGCCTCTGGGGCCAACGTCCTGACTTTC; d_call: TRBD1; j_call: TRBJ2-6; clone_size: NA; cdr3_length: 17; v_call: TRBV19
cdr3_aa: CAWTAEDRGDEKLFF; cdr3_nt: TGTGCCTGGACCGCCGAGGACAGGGGGGATGAAAAACTGTTTTTT; d_call: TRBD1; j_call: TRBJ1-4; clone_size: few; cdr3_length: 15; v_call: TRBV30
cdr3_aa: CASSQEAPTGYGNQPQHF; cdr3_nt: TGCGCCAGCAGCCAAGAAGCGCCGACAGGGTATGGCAATCAGCCCCAGCATTTT; d_call: TRBD1; j_call: TRBJ1-5; clone_size: NA; cdr3_length: 18; v_call: TRBV4-3
cdr3_aa: CASSYYGQETQYF; cdr3_nt: TGTGCCAGCAGTTACTACGGCCAAGAGACCCAGTACTTC; d_call: NA; j_call: TRBJ2-5; clone_size: few; cdr3_length: 13; v_call: TRBV6-5
cdr3_aa: CASSPPATGATYEQYF; cdr3_nt: TGTGCCAGCTCACCACCGGCGACAGGGGCAACCTACGAGCAGTACTTC; d_call: TRBD1; j_call: TRBJ2-7; clone_size: NA; cdr3_length: 16; v_call: TRBV18
cdr3_aa: CASSQAGGTSGTYEQFF; cdr3_nt: TGCGCCAGCAGCCAAGCGGGGGGGACTAGCGGGACCTATGAGCAGTTCTTC; d_call: TRBD2; j_call: TRBJ2-1; clone_size: NA; cdr3_length: 17; v_call: TRBV4-3
cdr3_aa: CASSLDREEGQFF; cdr3_nt: TGTGCCAGCAGCTTAGACCGAGAAGAGGGGCAGTTCTTC; d_call: NA; j_call: TRBJ2-1; clone_size: NA; cdr3_length: 13; v_call: TRBV11-2
cdr3_aa: CASSLITGSEQFF; cdr3_nt: TGTGCCAGCAGCCTCATTACGGGGTCGGAGCAGTTCTTC; d_call: NA; j_call: TRBJ2-1; clone_size: NA; cdr3_length: 13; v_call: TRBV5-4
cdr3_aa: CATSRDWGRPAF; cdr3_nt: TGTGCCACCAGCAGAGATTGGGGCAGACCAGCCTTC; d_call: NA; j_call: TRBJ2-7; clone_size: once; cdr3_length: 12; v_call: TRBV15
cdr3_aa: CASSTSFEQYF; cdr3_nt: TGTGCCAGCAGTACTAGCTTCGAGCAGTACTTC; d_call: NA; j_call: TRBJ2-7; clone_size: few; cdr3_length: 11; v_call: TRBV7-9
cdr3_aa: CASGFEFGGNTIYF; cdr3_nt: TGTGCTAGTGGTTTTGAGTTCGGTGGAAACACCATATATTTT; d_call: NA; j_call: TRBJ1-3; clone_size: NA; cdr3_length: 14; v_call: TRBV12-5
cdr3_aa: CAWSAPGLAHNEQFF; cdr3_nt: TGTGCCTGGAGTGCACCGGGACTAGCCCACAATGAGCAGTTCTTC; d_call: TRBD2; j_call: TRBJ2-1; clone_size: few; cdr3_length: 15; v_call: TRBV30
cdr3_aa: CASSQGTRDYGYTF; cdr3_nt: TGTGCCAGCAGCCAGGGTACTAGGGACTATGGCTACACCTTC; d_call: NA; j_call: TRBJ1-2; clone_size: NA; cdr3_length: 14; v_call: TRBV4-2
cdr3_aa: CASSFQAETQYF; cdr3_nt: TGCGCCAGCAGCTTCCAGGCAGAGACCCAGTACTTC; d_call: NA; j_call: TRBJ2-5; clone_size: NA; cdr3_length: 12; v_call: TRBV5-1
cdr3_aa: CASSLPGGEFNGYTF; cdr3_nt: TGTGCCAGCAGCCTCCCAGGGGGAGAATTCAATGGCTACACCTTC; d_call: TRBD1; j_call: TRBJ1-2; clone_size: NA; cdr3_length: 15; v_call: TRBV25-1
cdr3_aa: CASMGLAGVEQFF; cdr3_nt: TGTGCCAGCATGGGACTAGCGGGAGTTGAGCAGTTCTTC; d_call: TRBD2; j_call: TRBJ2-1; clone_size: NA; cdr3_length: 13; v_call: TRBV2
cdr3_aa: CASSYGGEQFF; cdr3_nt: TGTGCCAGCTCTTACGGGGGTGAGCAGTTCTTC; d_call: NA; j_call: TRBJ2-1; clone_size: NA; cdr3_length: 11; v_call: TRBV6-1
cdr3_aa: CASSSTGGYEQYF; cdr3_nt: TGTGCCAGCAGCTCTACAGGGGGCTACGAGCAGTACTTC; d_call: TRBD1; j_call: TRBJ2-7; clone_size: NA; cdr3_length: 13; v_call: TRBV7-9
cdr3_aa: CASSLRSDRVPGEQFF; cdr3_nt: TGTGCCAGCAGCTTAAGGTCCGACAGGGTCCCGGGTGAGCAGTTCTTC; d_call: TRBD1; j_call: TRBJ2-1; clone_size: few; cdr3_length: 16; v_call: TRBV7-8
cdr3_aa: CASSTGDYGYTF; cdr3_nt: TGTGCCAGCTCGACAGGGGACTATGGCTACACCTTC; d_call: NA; j_call: TRBJ1-2; clone_size: once; cdr3_length: 12; v_call: TRBV21-1
cdr3_aa: CAISDLRNTIYF; cdr3_nt: TGTGCCATCAGTGACCTACGAAACACCATATATTTT; d_call: NA; j_call: TRBJ1-3; clone_size: NA; cdr3_length: 12; v_call: TRBV10-3
cdr3_aa: CASSRTSGANTGELFF; cdr3_nt: TGCGCCAGCAGCCGCACTAGCGGGGCGAACACCGGGGAGCTGTTTTTT; d_call: TRBD2; j_call: TRBJ2-2; clone_size: NA; cdr3_length: 16; v_call: TRBV4-3
cdr3_aa: CASSLRDYADTQYF; cdr3_nt: TGTGCCAGTAGTCTAAGGGACTATGCAGATACGCAGTATTTT; d_call: TRBD2; j_call: TRBJ2-3; clone_size: NA; cdr3_length: 14; v_call: TRBV19
cdr3_aa: CASGSLRVDTEAFF; cdr3_nt: TGTGCTAGTGGTTCCCTCAGGGTAGACACTGAAGCTTTCTTT; d_call: NA; j_call: TRBJ1-1; clone_size: once; cdr3_length: 14; v_call: TRBV12-5
cdr3_aa: CASSPGQSEKLFF; cdr3_nt: TGTGCCAGCAGCCCTGGACAGTCCGAAAAACTGTTTTTT; d_call: NA; j_call: TRBJ1-4; clone_size: NA; cdr3_length: 13; v_call: TRBV6-5
cdr3_aa: CASRGSATNEKLFF; cdr3_nt: TGTGCCAGCCGAGGATCTGCAACTAATGAAAAACTGTTTTTT; d_call: NA; j_call: TRBJ1-4; clone_size: NA; cdr3_length: 14; v_call: TRBV27
cdr3_aa: CASSYSSRLAKNIQYF; cdr3_nt: TGTGCCAGCAGTTACTCGTCCAGACTAGCCAAAAACATTCAGTACTTC; d_call: NA; j_call: TRBJ2-4; clone_size: NA; cdr3_length: 16; v_call: TRBV6-5